Presented here are 5 T cell receptor beta chains from one specimen sequenced in a study of T-cell memory formation after mild COVID-19. TCRdb re-called the 5' RACE reads through MiXCR, storing one row per CDR3 protein. The table includes under 250,000 distinct CDR3 sequences, over 8.5% detected once. Sample: PBMCs or a T cell subset sorted from them (not recorded which). These receptor sequences come from a man between 18 and 29 years old who had mild COVID-19 (a few samples of this study predate the infection). Cell type and time point are not known.

The chain recombines TRBV12-3 or TRBV12-4 with TRBJ2-7; 10 bases are shared with TRBD2. There are 15 residues in the CDR3. Trimming at V came to 5 bases and at J to 4 bases, leaving 8 bases not matched to a gene. The CDR3 loop is CASSQPSSGGYEQYF. DNA of the CDR3: TGTGCCAGCAGTCAACCGTCTAGCGGGGGATACGAGCAGTACTTC.

This clonotype was found many times. The chain recombines TRBV7-9 with TRBJ2-1; tentatively, D is TRBD1 or TRBD2 (5 bases each). This CDR3 has 17 amino acids. Looked up from germline, CDR1 is SEHNR and CDR2 is FQNEAQ (reference sequence). V was clipped by 3 bases and J by 7 bases, with 22 bases between them. CDR3 DNA sequence: TGTGCCAGCAGCTTTATCCGGGGCGCAAACTTTGAGAATGAGCAGTTCTTC. Its translation: CASSFIRGANFENEQFF.

V is TRBV6-5 and J is TRBJ1-2; no reliable D call. V was shortened by 0 bases and J by 7 bases, with 15 bases between the two germline ends. Per germline, CDR1 MNHEY and CDR2 SVGAGI. The CDR3 runs to 15 residues. CDR3 bases: TGTGCCAGCAGTTACTCGACAACAGCTCCCAGTGGCTACACCTTC. Residues: CASSYSTTAPSGYTF.

This clonotype was observed a few times. The J gene is TRBJ2-3, the V gene TRBV4-3; 10 nucleotides line up with TRBD2. V was pared by 1 base and J by 0 bases, with 7 bases of the junction left unmatched. This CDR3 contains 18 residues. Germline V lookup: CDR1 LGHNA, CDR2 YSLEER. The CDR3 DNA reads TGCGCCAGCAGCCAAGGCCCCAGCGGGGGGGGTAGCACAGATACGCAGTATTTT. As protein: CASSQGPSGGGSTDTQYF.

V and J are TRBV12-3 or TRBV12-4 and TRBJ1-1, with D maybe TRBD1 (6 bases). This CDR3 has 13 amino acids. The ends were cut back, 7 bases at V and 1 base at J, with 10 bases in the middle. The CDR3 loop reads CASTEGGNTEAFF. The CDR3 nucleotides are TGTGCCAGCACAGAGGGGGGGAACACTGAAGCTTTCTTT.